The 25 T cell receptor beta chains in this list originate from one sample, sequenced in a study of blood T cell repertoires in COVID-19 (dated by TCRdb to 2020 to 2022). Libraries were made using the immunoSEQ multiplex PCR assay. The immuneACCESS repertoire file appears here via TCRdb, limited to in-frame rearrangements. These files lack a portion of the clones; in checked studies, under half of the deficit traces to unresolved V genes, and the cause of the others is not known. The sample includes nearly 350,000 clones, with about 89% observed a single time. Together, the top ten hold about 6% of the sample. The sequencing input was peripheral blood. Every receptor here comes from a woman between 50 and 59 years old with COVID-19, enrolled during active disease.

The chain carries TRBV14 and TRBJ2-7; weak D call: TRBD1 (5 bases). The V end lost 1 base, the J end lost 10 bases, and 11 bases lay between the germline ends. CDR1 SGHDN and CDR2 FVKESK come from the germline V gene. The CDR3 is 12 residues long. CDR3 coding DNA: TGTGCCAGCAGCCAAGTATTGGACAAACAGTACTTC. Its protein is CASSQVLDKQYF.

The rearrangement links TRBV5-1 to TRBJ2-7; 7 bases agree with TRBD1. CDR1 is SGHRS and CDR2 is YFSETQ in the germline V gene. V trimming: 4 bases; J trimming: 3 bases; junction bases outside the gene matches: 4. CDR3 length: 13 amino acids. In DNA form, the CDR3 reads TGCGCCAGCAGCGTCGGGACAGACTACGAGCAGTACTTC. It encodes CASSVGTDYEQYF. Full variable domain (outside the CDR3, taken from reference TRBV5-1 and TRBJ2-7): KAGVTQTPRYLIKTRGQQVTLSCSPISGHRSVSWYQQTPGQGLQFLFEYFSETQRNKGNFPGRFSGRQFSNSRSEMNVSTLELGDSALYLCASSVGTDYEQYFGPGTRLTVT.

The chain employs TRBV19 and TRBJ2-7; 7 nucleotides line up with TRBD1. J was trimmed by 2 bases and V by 5 bases; bases with no gene match: 6. This CDR3 contains 14 residues. In germline, CDR1 is LNHDA, CDR2 SQIVND (reference sequence). The CDR3 reads CASSPTGRTYEQYF. The CDR3 DNA sequence: TGTGCCAGTAGTCCGACAGGGCGGACCTACGAGCAGTACTTC. The entire variable domain, with the rest obtained from reference TRBV19 and TRBJ2-7, is as follows: DGGITQSPKYLFRKEGQNVTLSCEQNLNHDAMYWYRQDPGQGLRLIYYSQIVNDFQKGDIAEGYSVSREKKESFPLTVTSAQKNPTAFYLCASSPTGRTYEQYFGPGTRLTVT.

The rearrangement uses TRBV19 and TRBJ2-7; 8 positions agree with TRBD2. Trimming at V came to 6 bases and at J to 3 bases, leaving 13 bases not matched to a gene. The CDR3 spans 16 residues. The germline gives CDR1 LNHDA, CDR2 SQIVND (reference sequence). CDR3 DNA sequence: TGTGCCAGTAGCAGTATAAAGGAAGCGGGAGACTACGAGCAGTACTTC. This sequence encodes CASSSIKEAGDYEQYF. Looking up the rest from reference TRBV19 and TRBJ2-7 gives the full variable domain: DGGITQSPKYLFRKEGQNVTLSCEQNLNHDAMYWYRQDPGQGLRLIYYSQIVNDFQKGDIAEGYSVSREKKESFPLTVTSAQKNPTAFYLCASSSIKEAGDYEQYFGPGTRLTVT.

This rearrangement joins TRBV5-8 to TRBJ2-3; perhaps TRBD1 as D (5 bases). The V gene lost 5 bases and the J gene lost 4 bases, with 14 bases spanning the gap. Germline CDR1 reads SGHTS; CDR2 reads YDEGEE. The CDR3 has 14 residues. The CDR3 bases are TGTGCCAGCAGTTTCAGGGATGCCCCAGATACGCAGTATTTT. Protein sequence: CASSFRDAPDTQYF.

This rearrangement joins TRBV6-5 to TRBJ2-5; possibly TRBD2 for D (6 bases). V was pared by 5 bases and J by 7 bases, with 8 bases between. Germline V gene data show CDR1 as MNHEY and CDR2 as SVGAGI. The CDR3 covers 11 residues. DNA of the CDR3: TGTGCCAGCAGTAACGGGGGGACCCAGTACTTC. Protein product: CASSNGGTQYF.

The rearrangement links TRBV19 to TRBJ1-1, with D possibly TRBD1 on 6 matching bases. Germline V lookup: CDR1 LNHDA, CDR2 SQIVND (reference sequence). Trimming left V 6 bases short and J 5 bases short, with 16 bases between. The CDR3 spans 14 residues. CDR3 in DNA: TGTGCCAGTAGCAGCACAGGGATGTGGACTGAAGCTTTCTTT. This codes for CASSSTGMWTEAFF.

This clone was counted between two and nine times. The rearrangement joins TRBV30 to TRBJ2-7, with 9 bases that match TRBD1. Germline lookup yields CDR1 GTSNPN and CDR2 SVGIG (reference sequence). After removal of 5 bases from V and 2 bases from J, the junction contained 1 base not matched to a gene. CDR3 size: 12 residues. Written as DNA, the CDR3 is TGTGCCTGGGGGACAGGGCCCTACGAGCAGTACTTC. Protein product: CAWGTGPYEQYF.

The J gene is TRBJ1-6, the V gene TRBV5-5, with D perhaps matching TRBD1 (6 bases). V shed 4 bases and J shed 10 bases, with 12 bases lying between them. Per the germline V gene, CDR1 is SGHKS and CDR2 is YYEKEE (reference sequence). The CDR3 loop spans 13 amino acids. CDR3 residues: CASSPHQGSPLHF. In DNA form, the CDR3 reads TGTGCCAGCAGCCCCCATCAGGGGTCACCCCTCCACTTT.

This rearrangement joins TRBV6-4 to TRBJ2-5; TRBD1 matches 8 bases. The CDR3 spans 15 residues. The ends lost 4 bases at V and 2 bases at J; junction bases unmatched: 6. The germline V gene has CDR1 MRHNA and CDR2 SNTAGT. The CDR3 DNA reads TGTGCCAGCAGTGCGGGGCAGGGGGCTCAAGAGACCCAGTACTTC. It codes for CASSAGQGAQETQYF.

The chain links TRBV19 to TRBJ2-7; TRBD2 matches 10 bases. The CDR3 length is 14 residues. V was clipped by 11 bases and J by 3 bases; unmatched bases: 10. The germline CDR1 and CDR2 sequences are LNHDA and SQIVND (reference sequence). The CDR3 DNA reads as TGTGCCTCAGAAGCTAGCGGGGGAAACTACGAGCAGTACTTC. Translated: CASEASGGNYEQYF.

The chain uses TRBV11-3 and TRBJ2-1, with D possibly TRBD2 on 7 matching bases. Trimming took off 8 bases at V and 4 bases at J, with 21 bases between the two ends. The V gene's germline CDR1 is SGHNT and CDR2 YENEEA. This CDR3 is 16 amino acids long. The DNA for the CDR3 is TGTGCCAGCTGGGATCGGGGGCGGGAGTGTTACAATGAGCAGTTCTTC. The encoded protein is CASWDRGRECYNEQFF. The full variable domain, rest sourced from reference TRBV11-3 and TRBJ2-1, is EAGVVQSPRYKIIEKKQPVAFWCNPISGHNTLYWYLQNLGQGPELLIRYENEEAVDDSQLPKDRFSAERLKGVDSTLKIQPAELGDSAVYLCASWDRGRECYNEQFFGPGTRLTVL.

This clone was recorded once. V usage is TRBV7-9 and J usage is TRBJ1-2; D not resolved. Germline V gene data show CDR1 as SEHNR and CDR2 as FQNEAQ (reference sequence). The CDR3 sequence is 15 residues long. The V end was cut by 1 base, the J end by 4 bases, with 13 bases between. The CDR3 DNA follows: TGTGCCAGCAGCTTAGAGGGAGCCCCTCGCTATGGCTACACCTTC. It translates to CASSLEGAPRYGYTF. Based on the CDR3 plus reference TRBV7-9 and TRBJ1-2, the full variable domain is DTGVSQNPRHKITKRGQNVTFRCDPISEHNRLYWYRQTLGQGPEFLTYFQNEAQLEKSRLLSDRFSAERPKGSFSTLEIQRTEQGDSAMYLCASSLEGAPRYGYTFGSGTRLTVV.

The chain uses TRBV7-8 and TRBJ2-7, with D unresolved. CDR1 is SGHVS and CDR2 is FQNEAQ in the germline V gene. Trimming stripped 5 bases from V and 3 bases from J, with 5 bases between. This CDR3 comprises 11 residues. The CDR3 loop reads CASSTYYEQYF. CDR3 DNA sequence: TGTGCCAGCAGCACCTACTACGAGCAGTACTTC.

V and J are TRBV27 and TRBJ2-1; D unresolved. The V end lost 5 bases, the J end lost 7 bases, and 6 bases lay between the germline ends. Germline CDR1 MNHEY, CDR2 SMNVEV (reference sequence). This CDR3 has 11 amino acids. The DNA of the CDR3 is TGTGCCAGCAGTCGAACTAATGAGCAGTTCTTC. Its protein product is CASSRTNEQFF.

The table lists this clone with a count of one. The chain carries TRBV6-5 and TRBJ2-7; 8 nucleotides agree with TRBD1. CDR1 MNHEY and CDR2 SVGAGI come from the germline V gene. V gave up 10 bases and J gave up 4 bases; unmatched junction bases: 15. CDR3 length equals 15 residues. Here the CDR3 DNA reads TGTGCCAACAGGGACCGGTGGACAGGGTTGTACGAGCAGTACTTC. It yields the protein CANRDRWTGLYEQYF.

Details on this clone: Within the sample, other DNA sequences also encode this same CDR3. V usage is TRBV5-1 and J usage is TRBJ1-3; unclear D gene. The CDR3 length is 15 residues. The V gene's germline CDR1 is SGHRS and CDR2 YFSETQ. Trimming took 0 bases from V and 0 from J, leaving 7 bases between them. CDR3 sequence (DNA): TGCGCCAGCAGCTTGGATGGGAGCTCTGGAAACACCATATATTTT. Protein: CASSLDGSSGNTIYF. The complete variable domain, with remaining parts taken from reference TRBV5-1 and TRBJ1-3, reads KAGVTQTPRYLIKTRGQQVTLSCSPISGHRSVSWYQQTPGQGLQFLFEYFSETQRNKGNFPGRFSGRQFSNSRSEMNVSTLELGDSALYLCASSLDGSSGNTIYFGEGSWLTVV.

This clone was observed a few times. This sequence joins TRBV28 and TRBJ2-3, with 14 bases lining up with TRBD2. The germline CDR1 and CDR2 sequences are MDHEN and SYDVKM. Trimming removed 3 bases from V and 4 bases from J; junction bases left unmatched: 9. CDR3 length: 18 amino acids. This CDR3 reads CASSLTSGRVRLADTQYF. The CDR3 nucleotides are TGTGCCAGCAGTTTGACTAGCGGGAGGGTGAGGCTAGCAGATACGCAGTATTTT.

The chain has TRBV11-2 and TRBJ2-2; D is ambiguous. V lost 2 bases to trimming and J lost 5 bases, with 6 bases between them. The CDR3 sequence is 13 residues long. Germline assignment: CDR1 SGHAT and CDR2 FQNNGV. CDR3 amino acids: CASSLPLTGELFF. The CDR3 DNA follows: TGTGCCAGCAGCTTACCCCTAACCGGGGAGCTGTTTTTT.

CDR3 nucleotides: TGTGCCAGTAGTGAGACTAGCGGCTTCTCCTACGAGCAGTACTTC. It codes for CASSETSGFSYEQYF. V and J are TRBV19 and TRBJ2-7; 9 nucleotides match TRBD2. This CDR3 comprises 15 residues. Trimming cost V 5 bases and J 0 bases; bases outside gene matches: 5. CDR1 is LNHDA, CDR2 SQIVND, per germline (reference sequence). The complete variable domain, with remaining parts taken from reference TRBV19 and TRBJ2-7, reads DGGITQSPKYLFRKEGQNVTLSCEQNLNHDAMYWYRQDPGQGLRLIYYSQIVNDFQKGDIAEGYSVSREKKESFPLTVTSAQKNPTAFYLCASSETSGFSYEQYFGPGTRLTVT.

The chain combines TRBV6-5 with TRBJ2-2, with 7 bases fitting TRBD1. The ends lost 7 bases at V and 9 bases at J; junction bases unmatched: 8. This CDR3 has 13 amino acids. Per the germline V gene, CDR1 is MNHEY and CDR2 is SVGAGI. CDR3 loop: CASNPRGQRELFF. The CDR3 DNA reads as TGTGCCAGCAATCCTAGGGGGCAGCGGGAGCTGTTTTTT.

The chain carries TRBV25-1 and TRBJ1-6; 7 bases are shared with TRBD1. J gave up 9 bases and V 7 bases, and 6 bases lay outside the gene matches. CDR3 length: 13 amino acids. The germline CDR1 and CDR2 sequences are MGHDK and SYGVNS. As DNA, the CDR3 is TGTGCCAGCAAACTTGACAGGGCTTCACCCCTCCACTTT. Its protein is CASKLDRASPLHF.

This chain joins TRBV6-1 and TRBJ1-1; 9 bases fit TRBD1. Losses at the gene ends were 2 bases for V and 5 bases for J; bases not matched to a gene: 6. CDR1 is MNHNS, CDR2 SASEGT, per germline. CDR3 length equals 15 residues. The CDR3 DNA is TGTGCCAGCAGTGAATCAGGACAGGGGAGGACTGAAGCTTTCTTT. Protein: CASSESGQGRTEAFF.

The chain couples TRBV27 to TRBJ1-1; D remains ambiguous. Germline CDR1 reads MNHEY; CDR2 reads SMNVEV (reference sequence). CDR3 size: 14 residues. V gave up 8 bases and J gave up 2 bases, with 15 bases separating them. CDR3 amino acids: CASVASGSNTEAFF. CDR3 DNA: TGTGCCAGCGTAGCCAGTGGATCAAACACTGAAGCTTTCTTT.

The chain is built from TRBV11-1 and TRBJ1-2; possible D gene TRBD1, 6 bases. The CDR3 consists of 16 residues. V was trimmed by 5 bases and J by 6 bases, leaving 22 bases between them. The V gene's germline CDR1 is SGHAT and CDR2 FQDESV (reference sequence). CDR3: CASSPRRTGSMDGYTF. CDR3 DNA sequence: TGTGCCAGCAGCCCCCGCCGAACAGGGAGTATGGATGGCTACACCTTC.